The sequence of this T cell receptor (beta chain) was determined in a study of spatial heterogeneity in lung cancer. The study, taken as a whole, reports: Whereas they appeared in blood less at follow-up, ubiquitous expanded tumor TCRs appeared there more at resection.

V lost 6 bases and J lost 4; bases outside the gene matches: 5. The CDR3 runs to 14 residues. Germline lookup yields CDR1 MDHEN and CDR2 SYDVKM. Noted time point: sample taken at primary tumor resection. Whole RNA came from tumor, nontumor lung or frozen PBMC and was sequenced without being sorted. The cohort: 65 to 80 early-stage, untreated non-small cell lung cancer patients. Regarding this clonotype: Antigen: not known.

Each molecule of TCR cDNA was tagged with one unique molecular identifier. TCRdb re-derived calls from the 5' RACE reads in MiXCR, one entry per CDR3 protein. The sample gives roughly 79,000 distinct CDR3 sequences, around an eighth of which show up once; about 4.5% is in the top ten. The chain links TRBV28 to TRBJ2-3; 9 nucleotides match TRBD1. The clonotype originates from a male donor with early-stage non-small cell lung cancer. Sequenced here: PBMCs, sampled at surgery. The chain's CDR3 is CASRSGQGPDTQYF. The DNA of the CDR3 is TGTGCCAGCAGATCGGGACAGGGCCCAGATACGCAGTATTTT.